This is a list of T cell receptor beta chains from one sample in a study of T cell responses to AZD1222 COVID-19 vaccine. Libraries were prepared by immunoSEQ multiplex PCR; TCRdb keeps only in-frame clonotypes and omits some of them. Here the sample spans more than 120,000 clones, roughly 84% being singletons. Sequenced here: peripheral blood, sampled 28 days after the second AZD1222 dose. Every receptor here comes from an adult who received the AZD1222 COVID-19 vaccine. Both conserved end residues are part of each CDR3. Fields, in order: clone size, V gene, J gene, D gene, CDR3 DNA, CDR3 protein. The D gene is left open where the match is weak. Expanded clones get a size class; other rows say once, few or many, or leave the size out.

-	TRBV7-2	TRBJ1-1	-	TGTGCCAGCAGCTTAAGTAGCCCTGAAGCTTTCTTT	CASSLSSPEAFF
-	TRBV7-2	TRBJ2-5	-	TGTGCCAGCAGCAGCGTAGGGGTAGAGCTAGAGACCCAGTACTTC	CASSSVGVELETQYF
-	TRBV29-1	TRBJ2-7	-	TGCAGCGTTTTAGGTTACGAGCAGTACTTC	CSVLGYEQYF
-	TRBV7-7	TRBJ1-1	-	TGTGCCCTTCGGTGGCAGTTGAACACTGAAGCTTTCTTT	CALRWQLNTEAFF
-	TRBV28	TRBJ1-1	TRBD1	TGTGCCAGCAGTTCTCTCAAACTGACAGGGGAAGAGAGCACTGAAGCTTTCTTT	CASSSLKLTGEESTEAFF
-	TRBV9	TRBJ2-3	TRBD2	TGTGCCAGCAGCGATAGCGGGGGACGAGATACGCAGTATTTT	CASSDSGGRDTQYF
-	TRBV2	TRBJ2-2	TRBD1	TGTGCCACAGCGCAGGGGGCGACCGGGGAGCTGTTTTTT	CATAQGATGELFF
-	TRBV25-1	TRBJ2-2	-	TGTGCCAGCAGTGATGGGCAGTTAAACACCGGGGAGCTGTTTTTT	CASSDGQLNTGELFF
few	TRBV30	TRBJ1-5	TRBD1	TGTGCCTGGAGTGGGACAGGGGAAAATCAGCCCCAGCATTTT	CAWSGTGENQPQHF
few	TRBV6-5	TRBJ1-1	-	TGTGCCAGCGGAGGGGTTGCGAACACTGAAGCTTTCTTT	CASGGVANTEAFF
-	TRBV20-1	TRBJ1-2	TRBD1	TGCAGTGCTAGTGTACGGGACAGCGGATTGTTTGGCTACACCTTC	CSASVRDSGLFGYTF
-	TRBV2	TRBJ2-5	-	TGTGCCAGCAGCCAAGGAAGACAAGAGACCCAGTACTTC	CASSQGRQETQYF
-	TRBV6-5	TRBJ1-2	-	TGTGCCAGCAGTTTGTTGGGCAGGGAAACTAACTATGGCTACACCTTC	CASSLLGRETNYGYTF
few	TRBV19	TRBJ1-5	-	-	CASSIGTVISPSIF
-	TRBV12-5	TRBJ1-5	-	TGTGCTAGTGGTTGGTGGCAGGGCAACAATCAGCCCCAGCATTTT	CASGWWQGNNQPQHF
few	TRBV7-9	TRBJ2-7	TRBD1	TGTGCCAGCAGCAGAGGACAGGGATGGTCCTACGAGCAGTACTTC	CASSRGQGWSYEQYF
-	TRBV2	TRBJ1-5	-	TGTGCCAGCACCCGGGGACTCAACAATCAGCCCCAGCATTTT	CASTRGLNNQPQHF
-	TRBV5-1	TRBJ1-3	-	TGCGCCAGCAGCTTGTTTTCTGGGTCCGGAAACACCATATATTTT	CASSLFSGSGNTIYF
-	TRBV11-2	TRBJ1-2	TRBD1	TGTGCCAGCAGAGCAGGGGGCCGAAACTATGGCTACACCTTC	CASRAGGRNYGYTF
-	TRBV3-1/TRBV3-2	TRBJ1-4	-	TGTGCCAGCAGCCAGACAGGCCCCTCGACTAATGAAAAACTGTTTTTT	CASSQTGPSTNEKLFF
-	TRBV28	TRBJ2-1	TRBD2	TGTGCCAGCAGCCTCGACCCGGCGGGGGGAAATGAGCAGTTCTTC	CASSLDPAGGNEQFF
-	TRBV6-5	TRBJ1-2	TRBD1	TGTGCCAGCACCACAGGGGGCCGAGGCTACACCTTC	CASTTGGRGYTF